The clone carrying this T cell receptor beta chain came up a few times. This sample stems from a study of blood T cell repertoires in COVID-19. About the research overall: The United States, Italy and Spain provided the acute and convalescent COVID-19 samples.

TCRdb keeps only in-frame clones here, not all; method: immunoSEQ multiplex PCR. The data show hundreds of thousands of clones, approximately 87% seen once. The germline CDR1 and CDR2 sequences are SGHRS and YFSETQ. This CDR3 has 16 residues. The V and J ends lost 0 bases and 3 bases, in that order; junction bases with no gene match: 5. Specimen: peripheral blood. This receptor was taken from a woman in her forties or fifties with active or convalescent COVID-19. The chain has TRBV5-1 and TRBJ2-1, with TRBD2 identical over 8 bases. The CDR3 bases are TGCGCCAGCAGCTTGGCCGATGCGGGGGGCTACAATGAGCAGTTCTTC. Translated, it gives CASSLADAGGYNEQFF. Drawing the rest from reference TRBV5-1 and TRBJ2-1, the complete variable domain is KAGVTQTPRYLIKTRGQQVTLSCSPISGHRSVSWYQQTPGQGLQFLFEYFSETQRNKGNFPGRFSGRQFSNSRSEMNVSTLELGDSALYLCASSLADAGGYNEQFFGPGTRLTVL.